This T cell receptor beta chain was recovered during a study of T cells in Graves' hyperthyroidism and ophthalmopathy (dated by TCRdb to the late 2010s). Some background on the complete study: Peripheral blood samples were taken at the time of initial diagnosis, prior to any treatment. To identify TCR V-J signatures that set the groups apart, the researchers used a discovery cohort of more than 95 patients, made up of 40 to 45 with Graves' ophthalmopathy and around 58 with stable Graves' hyperthyroidism. Prospective prediction of ophthalmopathy was tested in an independent validation cohort of 18 to 20 hyperthyroidism patients and 17 patients who later progressed to ophthalmopathy. For training and testing, the 95 to 100 patients in the discovery cohort were randomly divided in a 7:3 ratio. The study also compared thyroid tissue and blood T-cell repertoires from about six Graves' hyperthyroidism patients. Once sampling was done, hyperthyroidism patients were given methimazole at a starting dose of 30 mg daily, whereas ophthalmopathy patients were given high-dose intravenous methylprednisolone. According to the paper, TCR Vbeta CDR3 sequencing was carried out on 135 peripheral blood samples, which came from 40 to 45 ophthalmopathy, 70 to 80 hyperthyroidism and about 17 progressor patients. Study-wide conclusions, independent of this receptor: Most expanded thyroid clonotypes (frequency above 0.001) were also detected in blood, a finding suggesting that blood repertoires may reflect thyroid immune responses. Ophthalmopathy was separated from stable hyperthyroidism by a 13 V-J signature model, with approximately 89% sensitivity and around 81% specificity obtained in cross-validation and 80%/75% obtained in testing. In validation, progression to ophthalmopathy was predicted by the model with 70.59% sensitivity and around 75% specificity, a median of approximately 6.5 months before onset. No statistical method was used to fix the sample size in advance, and group allocation was not hidden from the investigators.

For this clonotype: It has no known antigen specificity. Per-base quality was not reported, and no clone a single base away is much larger than it.

TCR beta CDR3 regions were amplified from RNA transcripts. The first round of RT-PCR for the TCR CDR3 was performed with the HTBI primer set and the Qiagen OneStep RT-PCR kit. A second multiplex PCR round built the libraries, followed by size selection and purification. Paired-end sequencing of the libraries was performed with 100 bp reads on an Illumina HiSeq2000. The paper's data handling went like this. Raw data were processed with SOAPnuke, discarding reads with adapters, uncalled bases, mean Phred below 15, or no exact constant-primer or identifier match. COPE v1.2.5 was used to merge high-quality paired reads, and clonotypes were defined as unique nucleotide sequences. Clonotypes were aligned to IMGT TRBV, TRBD and TRBJ reference segments using MiTCR v1.1. The analysis included only V-J combinations with a frequency above 0.0001, which together covered about 99% of the repertoires. The TCS score was defined as the ratio of F50 (clonal expansion) to E x V (chaos), calculated using BLOSUM62-based TCRdist between CDR3 peptides within each V-J. Welch's t-statistics and random forest reduced just over 500 V-J features to about 12, which were used in a naive Bayes classifier (R e1071). TCRdb ran its own pipeline on the public reads, namely fastp trimming at Q25 and MiXCR clone calling, and kept in-frame beta chains. Identical CDR3 proteins give one entry, which carries the most common genes and DNA. The V and J calls come from TCRdb's annotation, not from the publication. A total of about 640,000 distinct CDR3 sequences appear in this sample, more than 20% of them only once. The top ten constitute 30% to 40% of the sample.

Ophthalmopathy patients had moderately to severely active disease, Clinical Activity Score of at least 3, NOSPECS grade of at least 4, and duration under 3 months. Patients with uncontrolled infections, other autoimmune diseases, pregnancy or lactation were excluded. Clinical symptoms, serum thyroxine and TRAb, thyroid ultrasound, and orbital computed tomography formed the basis for the diagnoses. PBMCs were isolated from about 10 ml of fresh peripheral blood by Ficoll-Paque density gradient centrifugation. Trizol reagent was used to extract total RNA, and RNA quality was then checked on an Agilent 2100 Bioanalyzer. V sheds 4 bases and J sheds 9 bases, leaving 23 bases between their ends. Reading from cysteine to phenylalanine, the CDR3 counts 16 amino acids. Left in the record is the CDR3 DNA by itself, 48 bases read in frame from the first base.

Sequencing was done on a sample of blood. The sequence links TRBV12-3 or TRBV12-4 to TRBJ2-3; TRBD2 is a weak D gene call, 5 bases matching. This TCR came from a man under 40 with Graves' ophthalmopathy. In nucleotide form, the sequence is TGTGCCAGCAGTTATACTAGTGGCGCCGTAGTTATGACGCAGTATTTT. This yields the protein CASSYTSGAVVMTQYF.